The clone carrying this T cell receptor (beta chain) was observed once. What it binds is unknown. V lost 3 bases and J lost 4, with 15 bases in between. The CDR3 length is 15 residues. Germline-derived CDR1 and CDR2 are KGHSH and LQKENI. Lactation, pregnancy, other autoimmune disease or uncontrolled infection led to exclusion of patients. This record comes from a study of T cells in Graves' hyperthyroidism and ophthalmopathy. Findings and caveats of the study: In simple terms, a model built on 13 V-J features told ophthalmopathy apart from stable hyperthyroidism. Model output signaled ophthalmopathy a median approximately six months ahead of onset. Blood also contained most expanded thyroid clonotypes above 0.001.

Amplified TCR beta CDR3 regions came from RNA transcripts. First-round RT-PCR targeting the TCR CDR3 was performed with the HTBI primer set. MiXCR, applied by TCRdb to the multiplex PCR reads, yields one record per CDR3 protein. The data contain about 640,000 distinct CDR3 sequences, around 20% of them singletons. The origin of this receptor is a man between 25 and 39 years old with Graves' ophthalmopathy. The sample comprised blood. The chain joins TRBV18 to TRBJ2-5; D remains unclear. The CDR3 nucleotides read TGTGCCAGCTCACCCCCCGCGGCCAGACTAGAGACCCAGTACTTC. It codes for CASSPPAARLETQYF. Based on the CDR3 plus reference TRBV18 and TRBJ2-5, the full variable domain is NAGVMQNPRHLVRRRGQEARLRCSPMKGHSHVYWYRQLPEEGLKFMVYLQKENIIDESGMPKERFSAEFPKEGPSILRIQQVVRGDSAAYFCASSPPAARLETQYFGPGTRLLVL.